The rows below give T cell receptor beta chains drawn from one sample of a study of cytomegalovirus exposure and HLA in healthy donors. Only in-frame clones appear in the TCRdb table, and some are missing; sequencing was by immunoSEQ multiplex PCR. This table has more than 120,000 clones, about 87% appearing once. Sequencing was done on a sample of PBMCs. The receptors stem from a man aged 18 to 29 in good health and CMV-seropositive. CDR3s include the opening cysteine and the closing phenylalanine or tryptophan. The D gene is left open where the match is weak. Where a row states a size, it is once, few, many or the class of an expanded clone; other rows omit it.

TRBV4-1,.,TRBJ2-2,TRBD1,TGCGCCAGCAGCCCACGGGGACAGGGGTCTGTCCCGGAGCTGTTTTTT,CASSPRGQGSVPELFF
TRBV2,.,TRBJ2-3,.,TGTGCCAGCAGTGAAGATGAGGGTACAGATACGCAGTATTTT,CASSEDEGTDTQYF
TRBV15,.,TRBJ2-3,TRBD2,TGTGCCACCAGCAGAGGTGCTAGCGGGGGAACAGATACGCAGTATTTT,CATSRGASGGTDTQYF
TRBV6-1,.,TRBJ1-4,.,TGTGCCAGCGTAGGGGCGAACGAGGAAAAACTGTTTTTT,CASVGANEEKLFF
TRBV19,.,TRBJ1-2,TRBD1,TGTGCCAGTAGTATAGAGGGACAGGTCGTGACTAACTATGGCTACACCTTC,CASSIEGQVVTNYGYTF
TRBV30,few,TRBJ2-7,.,TGTGCCTGGAGTGGGCAGGGATTAGAAGAGTGGCAGTACTTC,CAWSGQGLEEWQYF
TRBV10-3,once,TRBJ1-5,TRBD1,TGTGCCATCAGTGAGGGGGGACAGAGGAATCAGCCCCAGCATTTT,CAISEGGQRNQPQHF
TRBV27,few,TRBJ1-2,.,TGTGCCAGCAGTTTAACAGGGACGTCTGGCTACACCTTC,CASSLTGTSGYTF
TRBV5-1,.,TRBJ2-7,.,TGCGCCAGCAGCTCCCTAGGAGGGAACTCCTACGAGCAGTACTTC,CASSSLGGNSYEQYF
TRBV7-9,.,TRBJ2-7,TRBD1,TGTGCCAGCAGCTTGAAACAGGGGGACTTGGAGCAGTACTTC,CASSLKQGDLEQYF
TRBV30,.,TRBJ1-4,.,TGTGCCTGGACCTCCAGGGGTGGGTTTTGGGAAAAACTGTTTTTT,CAWTSRGGFWEKLFF
TRBV5-8,.,TRBJ1-1,.,TGTGCCAGCACCCGACCTACTGGACTGCCCACTGAAGCTTTCTTT,CASTRPTGLPTEAFF
TRBV6-5,.,TRBJ1-1,TRBD1,TGTGCCAGCTTACGTACAGGGGGAAGGTCTGAAGCTTTCTTT,CASLRTGGRSEAFF
TRBV9,.,TRBJ2-7,.,TGTGCCAGCAGCTCTGGGACAATCTCGTCCTACGAGCAGTACTTC,CASSSGTISSYEQYF
TRBV4-1,.,TRBJ2-1,TRBD2,TGCGCCAGCAGCCGCGGGGGGGGGTACAATGAGCAGTTCTTC,CASSRGGGYNEQFF
TRBV27,.,TRBJ2-1,TRBD2,TGTGCCAGCAGTGCAAGACTAGCGGGATACAATGAGCAGTTCTTC,CASSARLAGYNEQFF
TRBV2,.,TRBJ2-2,TRBD2,TGTGCCAGCACTCTAGCGGGAGTAGGGGAGCTGTTTTTT,CASTLAGVGELFF
TRBV2,.,TRBJ1-2,.,TGTGCCAGCATCTACCGGGGGGAAGGGGCCTACGGCTACACCTTC,CASIYRGEGAYGYTF
TRBV5-4,few,TRBJ1-2,.,TGTGCCAGCAGCCGGTTGGGGAGGGATGGCTACACCTTC,CASSRLGRDGYTF
TRBV12-5,.,TRBJ2-5,TRBD2,TGTGCTAGTAGCTCGGGGGGGAAATCGGGCCAGTACTTC,CASSSGGKSGQYF
TRBV2,.,TRBJ2-1,TRBD2,TGTGCCAGCAGCGAAAGGACTAGCGGTTCCTACAATGAGCAGTTCTTC,CASSERTSGSYNEQFF
TRBV29-1,.,TRBJ2-2,TRBD2,TGCAGCGTTTCGCCTCTTTCGGGGGGCACCGGGGAGCTGTTTTTT,CSVSPLSGGTGELFF
TRBV5-4,.,TRBJ2-6,TRBD1,TGTGCCAGCAGCTTGGCCGGGGACAGGGGTTCTGGGGCCAACGTCCTGACTTTC,CASSLAGDRGSGANVLTF
TRBV6-1,.,TRBJ2-1,.,TGTGCCAGCAGTACGACTTGGGATGAGCAGTTCTTC,CASSTTWDEQFF
TRBV5-4,.,TRBJ1-1,.,TGTGCCAGCAGCGGTACAGCCGACACTGAAGCTTTCTTT,CASSGTADTEAFF
TRBV7-2,.,TRBJ2-3,TRBD2,TGTGCCAGCAGCCCGGGACTAGGGATGTATTTGGATACGCAGTATTTT,CASSPGLGMYLDTQYF
TRBV7-9,.,TRBJ2-7,TRBD1,TGTGCCCCGCGAGCGACCCCCCTGGACAGGTCCAAAAACTACGAGCAGTACTTC,CAPRATPLDRSKNYEQYF
TRBV7-5,.,TRBJ1-3,.,TGTGTCAGAAGCGGCAGGACAGGGCCTGGAAACACCATATATTTT,CVRSGRTGPGNTIYF
TRBV7-8,few,TRBJ2-7,.,TGTGCCAGCAGCTCAACATTCTCTTCGACTGATTACTTAGCGCAGTACTTC,CASSSTFSSTDYLAQYF
TRBV6-5,once,TRBJ2-3,TRBD1,TGTGCCAGCAGTCAACAGGGGGCCGTGACAGATACGCAGTATTTT,CASSQQGAVTDTQYF
TRBV2,few,TRBJ2-7,TRBD2,TGTGCCAGCAGGGCGGGGGGTTCCTACGAGCAGTACTTC,CASRAGGSYEQYF
TRBV6-6,.,TRBJ1-5,.,TGTGCCAGCAGTTACCGAAGCGATCAGCCCCAGCATTTT,CASSYRSDQPQHF
TRBV28,few,TRBJ2-2,.,TGTGCCAGCATGAATTGGTCCGGCACCGGGGAGCTGTTTTTT,CASMNWSGTGELFF
TRBV6-1,.,TRBJ2-7,.,TGTGCCAGCAGTGAAGCAGAGTGGCGGGGCACCTACGAGCAGTACTTC,CASSEAEWRGTYEQYF
TRBV10-1,once,TRBJ2-2,.,TGCGCCAGCGCCCGGGTCCAGACTACCGGGGAGCTGTTTTTT,CASARVQTTGELFF
TRBV19,.,TRBJ2-7,TRBD2,TGTGCCAGTAGAGCGGGACCCAACTCCTACGAGCAGTACTTC,CASRAGPNSYEQYF
TRBV7-3,.,TRBJ2-3,TRBD2,TGTGCCAGCAGCTTAACGAGGTATAGGGCGGGAGAAAGCACAGATACGCAGTATTTT,CASSLTRYRAGESTDTQYF
TRBV7-9,.,TRBJ1-1,TRBD1,TGTGCCAGCAGCCAGACGGGGGCAGGGGGCGTCTTGAACACTGAAGCTTTCTTT,CASSQTGAGGVLNTEAFF
TRBV30,few,TRBJ1-2,TRBD1,TGTGCCTGGACCATGTACGGGGGACAGGCCTATGGCTACACCTTC,CAWTMYGGQAYGYTF
TRBV5-6,few,TRBJ2-7,TRBD1,TGTGCCAGCAGCTTGGGGACAGGGGGCGCGGTGCAGTACTTC,CASSLGTGGAVQYF
TRBV30,.,TRBJ1-4,.,TGTGCCTGGAGTTTCTCTCGAGGTGGAGAACTGTTTTTT,CAWSFSRGGELFF
TRBV6-5,few,TRBJ2-2,.,TGTGCCAGCAGGACTAGTAGCGGGGAGCTGTTTTTT,CASRTSSGELFF
TRBV18,.,TRBJ1-3,.,TGTGCCAGCTCACCACCGGCCGGGTTATCTGGAAACACCATATATTTT,CASSPPAGLSGNTIYF
TRBV9,.,TRBJ1-4,TRBD1,TGTGCCAGCAGCGCCTCAGGGGGACACCGAGGAAATGAAAAACTGTTTTTT,CASSASGGHRGNEKLFF
TRBV19,.,TRBJ2-1,TRBD1,TGTGCCAGTAGTCCGGGACAGGGAGGCAATGAGCAGTTCTTC,CASSPGQGGNEQFF
TRBV10-1,.,TRBJ2-1,TRBD1,TGCGCCAGCGGGATGACAGGGGTCAATGAGCAGTTCTTC,CASGMTGVNEQFF
TRBV7-9,.,TRBJ1-1,.,TGTGCCAGCAGCTTCACGGGACACGGGAACACTGAAGCTTTCTTT,CASSFTGHGNTEAFF
TRBV11-2,.,TRBJ2-7,.,TGTGCCAGCAGCTACGGCTCCTACGAGCAGTACTTC,CASSYGSYEQYF
TRBV30,.,TRBJ1-5,.,TGTGCCTGGAGTGGATCAGGAGGAGGGCAGCCCCAGCATTTT,CAWSGSGGGQPQHF
TRBV12-5,once,TRBJ1-1,.,TGTGCTAGTGGGACACCAGGGTACACTGAAGCTTTCTTT,CASGTPGYTEAFF
TRBV30,once,TRBJ2-2,.,TGTGCCTGGAGTCCAGGGCCAGGGTCCGGGGAGCTGTTTTTT,CAWSPGPGSGELFF
TRBV11-2,once,TRBJ2-3,.,TGTGCCAGCAGCCTCAAGGGGGGGACCTTCACAGATACGCAGTATTTT,CASSLKGGTFTDTQYF
TRBV19,.,TRBJ2-3,.,TGTGCCAGTAGCTCATCCCGGACGGCAGGGAGCACAGATACGCAGTATTTT,CASSSSRTAGSTDTQYF
TRBV19,.,TRBJ1-5,.,TGTGCCAGTAGTGTCAGGGGTCAGCCCCAGCATTTT,CASSVRGQPQHF
TRBV5-8,.,TRBJ1-1,TRBD1,TGTGCCAGCAGACAAGGACAGGGGAGGACTGAAGCTTTCTTT,CASRQGQGRTEAFF
TRBV4-1,.,TRBJ1-5,.,TGCGCCAGCAGCCAAGAAAGGGAGAGACCCCAGCATTTT,CASSQERERPQHF